This TCR beta chain stems from a study of blood T cell repertoires in COVID-19. Study overall: The United States, Italy and Spain supplied acute and convalescent COVID-19 samples.

Methods used by the authors: Reference gene primer amplification in the assay estimated nucleated cell counts. Profiling relied on immunoSEQ multiplex PCR, and the TCRdb table lists in-frame clones only, not all of them. V and J calls and clone size are given by that table; D and trimming were obtained from the DNA. The table has about 160,000 clones, about nine tenths seen once; the top ten hold about 5.3%. CDR3 size: 15 residues. The V end was cut by 0 bases, the J end by 2 bases, with 8 bases between. Germline V CDR1 and CDR2: SGHTA, FQGTGA. A Seattle source enrolled patients during active infection and followed them longitudinally.

Material for sequencing was peripheral blood. This clonotype was sampled from a man aged 25-45 years with COVID-19, enrolled during active disease. The chain is built from TRBV7-3 and TRBJ2-1; no firm D call. The chain's CDR3 is CASSLTPDTYNEQFF. The CDR3 bases are TGTGCCAGCAGCTTAACCCCAGACACCTACAATGAGCAGTTCTTC.